These T cell receptor beta chains were read from a single sample in a study of cytotoxic CD8 clonotypes in ibrutinib-treated CLL. TCRdb's copy holds only in-frame clones and misses some; the assay was immunoSEQ multiplex PCR. The sample contains 200,000 to 250,000 clones, roughly 77% of which appear only once. Sample: PBMCs, taken after 12 months of ibrutinib treatment. The receptor source for this set is a human donor with chronic lymphocytic leukemia. CDR3s include the opening cysteine and the closing phenylalanine or tryptophan. A D gene is named only where the DNA matches it firmly. Only some rows state a clone size, as once, few, many or a class for expanded clones.

>TRBJ2-3|TRBV11-2|TRBD2|17|.
TGTGCCAGCAGCCCAGACCGTAGCGGGGGGCCCATAGATACGCAGTATTTT
CASSPDRSGGPIDTQYF
>TRBJ2-7|TRBV7-3|.|20|.
TGTGCCAGCAGCTTCACCGCAGAGAATAGGCCACACCTTTTGGGGTACGAGCAGTACTTC
CASSFTAENRPHLLGYEQYF
>TRBJ2-1|TRBV7-9|.|12|few
TGTGCCAGCAGCTTACAGTGGGAGGAGCAGTTCTTC
CASSLQWEEQFF
>TRBJ1-1|TRBV5-6|.|13|few
TGTGCCAGCAGCTTACGTACGAACACTGAAGCTTTCTTT
CASSLRTNTEAFF
>TRBJ1-6|TRBV10-2|.|17|many
TGCGCCAGCAGTGAGTATGGCCCCCGAACCACTAATTCACCCCTCCACTTT
CASSEYGPRTTNSPLHF
>TRBJ2-2|TRBV18|.|15|.
TGTGCCAGCTCACCACAGCGACAAGCCACCGGGGAGCTGTTTTTT
CASSPQRQATGELFF
>TRBJ1-5|TRBV7-2|.|14|.
TGTGCCAGCAGCGCCAGGGGTGGCGGCCAGCCCCAGCATTTT
CASSARGGGQPQHF
>TRBJ2-3|TRBV5-5|.|17|.
TGTGCCAGCAGCTTTGGTCACAGGGATCTTTCCACAGATACGCAGTATTTT
CASSFGHRDLSTDTQYF
>TRBJ1-2|TRBV19|TRBD1|15|.
TGTGCCAGTAGTACAAGACAGGGGAGTTCCTATGGCTACACCTTC
CASSTRQGSSYGYTF
>TRBJ2-3|TRBV6-6|TRBD1|13|.
TGTGCCAGTAAGAGGGGGCCGCGCAATACGCAGTATTTT
CASKRGPRNTQYF
>TRBJ2-4|TRBV11-2|TRBD1|14|.
TGTGCCAGCAGCTTGACAGGGAATAAAAACATTCAGTACTTC
CASSLTGNKNIQYF
>TRBJ1-1|TRBV7-9|TRBD1|15|.
TGTGCCAGCAGGAGACAGGGGGCCGGGAACACTGAAGCTTTCTTT
CASRRQGAGNTEAFF
>TRBJ2-4|TRBV18|TRBD2|17|.
TGTGCCAGCTCACCACCACTTTCAACTAGCGGGAGGGACATTCAGTACTTC
CASSPPLSTSGRDIQYF
>TRBJ1-5|TRBV5-1|.|16|once
TGCGCCAGCAGCTTGGTTCCAGGAAACCTCAATCAGCCCCAGCATTTT
CASSLVPGNLNQPQHF
>TRBJ1-5|TRBV30|.|15|.
TGTGCCTGGAGTGAATCGACTAGCTACAATCAGCCCCAGCATTTT
CAWSESTSYNQPQHF
>TRBJ1-1|TRBV15|.|13|.
TGTGCCACCAGCCCGAGGTTGAACACTGAAGCTTTCTTT
CATSPRLNTEAFF
>TRBJ2-3|TRBV7-9|.|12|.
TGTGCCAGCAGCCCTAGCACAGATACGCAGTATTTT
CASSPSTDTQYF
>TRBJ2-7|TRBV6-5|.|13|.
TGTGCCAGCAGTACGGGGGCCTCCTACGAGCAGTACTTC
CASSTGASYEQYF
>TRBJ1-1|TRBV19|TRBD1|14|.
TGTGCCAGTACCGAGGGACAGCTGAACACTGAAGCTTTCTTT
CASTEGQLNTEAFF
>TRBJ1-4|TRBV29-1|.|14|.
TGCAGCGCTTATTGGGGTTTCCCTAATGAAAAACTGTTTTTT
CSAYWGFPNEKLFF
>TRBJ2-3|TRBV5-6|TRBD1|14|.
TGTGCCAGCCTACAGGACAGGGGATGGCAAGCGCAGTATTTT
CASLQDRGWQAQYF
>TRBJ2-3|TRBV13|.|16|.
TGTGCCAGCAGCGCGATCAACCTACTAGGTCCAGATACGCAGTATTTT
CASSAINLLGPDTQYF
>TRBJ2-5|TRBV4-2|.|14|.
TGTGCCAGCAGCCAATACGAGGGGCAAGAGACCCAGTACTTC
CASSQYEGQETQYF
>TRBJ2-7|TRBV25-1|TRBD2|14|.
TGTGCCAGCAGCCTGACTAGCGGGAGCAACGAGCAGTACTTC
CASSLTSGSNEQYF
>TRBJ1-1|TRBV9|TRBD1|15|.
TGTGCCAGCAGCGTAGCCGGACAGGGGTTCAGTGAAGCTTTCTTT
CASSVAGQGFSEAFF
>TRBJ2-2|TRBV19|.|14|.
TGTGCCAGTAGTATTTGGCAGCGCACCGGGGAGCTGTTTTTT
CASSIWQRTGELFF
>TRBJ2-1|TRBV9|TRBD2|16|.
TGTGCCAGCAGCCCTTATGGACTAGCGGGGAAGAATGAGCAGTTCTTC
CASSPYGLAGKNEQFF
>TRBJ2-6|TRBV27|.|18|.
TGTGCCAGCAGTTTTCGACCTGCCAAGCGATCTGGGGCCAACGTCCTGACTTTC
CASSFRPAKRSGANVLTF
>TRBJ2-1|TRBV9|.|18|few
TGTGCCAGCACCCTAGGGGGCGGGGGGATTAGCTCCTACAATGAGCAGTTCTTC
CASTLGGGGISSYNEQFF
>TRBJ1-5|TRBV7-2|.|16|once
TGTGCCAGCAGCGCCCGGGCAGGAAGGGGGAATCAGCCCCAGCATTTT
CASSARAGRGNQPQHF
>TRBJ1-6|TRBV9|TRBD1|13|few
TGTGCCAGCAGCATCGGACAGGGGGCTTCCCTCCACTTT
CASSIGQGASLHF
>TRBJ2-2|TRBV5-1|TRBD1|15|once
TGCGCCACCACCTCCGGGACAGCGAACACCGGGGAGCTGTTTTTT
CATTSGTANTGELFF
>TRBJ2-1|TRBV10-2|.|13|.
TGCGCCAGCAGTGCCGCCCCCATCAGTGAGCAGTTCTTC
CASSAAPISEQFF
>TRBJ1-1|TRBV5-1|.|16|.
TGCGCCAGCAGCTTGGGGTCCGGGACATCGTCCACTGAAGCTTTCTTT
CASSLGSGTSSTEAFF
>TRBJ1-1|TRBV9|TRBD1|15|once
TGTGCCAGCAGCGGCGTAGGGACAGGGAACGTTGAAGCTTTCTTT
CASSGVGTGNVEAFF
>TRBJ1-2|TRBV6-4|.|15|.
TGTGCCAGCAGTGACTTTGGGCATAACTACTATGGCTACACCTTC
CASSDFGHNYYGYTF
>TRBJ1-2|TRBV18|.|14|once
TGTGCCAGCTCACCACCGACGAGGGAAGTTGGCTACACCTTC
CASSPPTREVGYTF